Below are 12 T cell receptor beta chains sequenced from a single sample in a study of cytomegalovirus exposure and HLA in healthy donors. Sequenced by immunoSEQ multiplex PCR; TCRdb stores in-frame clones only, minus some. The sample holds tens of thousands of clones, roughly 95% seen once. The sample taken for sequencing was PBMCs. The receptors here all came from a woman between 18 and 30 years old in good health and CMV-seropositive.

This clone was recorded only once. This rearrangement joins TRBV4-2 to TRBJ2-1, with D possibly being TRBD1 (5 bases). The V end was cut by 0 bases, the J end by 0 bases, with 6 bases between. CDR1 is LGHNA and CDR2 is YNFKEQ in the germline V gene. The CDR3 loop spans 15 amino acids. For the CDR3, the DNA is TGTGCCAGCAGCCAAGATGGGGCCTCCTACAATGAGCAGTTCTTC. Encoded protein: CASSQDGASYNEQFF.

The gene calls are TRBV29-1 and TRBJ2-3, with 13 nucleotides matching TRBD2. Trimming at V came to 4 bases and at J to 14 bases, leaving 6 bases not matched to a gene. The CDR3 is made up of 12 amino acids. Germline-derived CDR1 and CDR2 are SQVTM and ANQGSEA. The CDR3 DNA reads TGCAGCGTTGTACTAGCGGGAGGGACGGGGTATTTT. Its protein product is CSVVLAGGTGYF.

This sequence joins TRBV9 and TRBJ1-3; D ambiguous. This CDR3 comprises 14 residues. V was pared by 1 base and J by 0 bases, with 5 bases between. Germline CDR1 and CDR2: SGDLS and YYNGEE. The CDR3 DNA is TGTGCCAGCAGCGTAACGAGCTCTGGAAACACCATATATTTT. Residues: CASSVTSSGNTIYF.

V is TRBV29-1 and J is TRBJ2-7, with 7 bases lining up with TRBD1. There are 13 residues in the CDR3. With V trimmed by 5 bases and J by 2 bases, 6 bases remained unmatched. Per the germline V gene, CDR1 is SQVTM and CDR2 is ANQGSEA. The CDR3 nucleotides are TGCAGCGTTCTGACAGGGCCTACCTACGAGCAGTACTTC. Translation gives CSVLTGPTYEQYF.

The chain links TRBV15 to TRBJ2-3, with 10 bases fitting TRBD2. The CDR3 is made up of 15 amino acids. Trimming removed 5 bases from V and 3 bases from J; junction bases left unmatched: 5. Looked up from germline, CDR1 is LNHNV and CDR2 is YYDKDF (reference sequence). Here the CDR3 reads CATSSGSGGTDTQYF. Here the CDR3 DNA reads TGTGCCACCAGCTCCGGTAGCGGGGGGACAGATACGCAGTATTTT.

The chain uses TRBV30 and TRBJ1-1, with TRBD1 matching over 12 bases. Trimming removed 3 bases from V and 4 bases from J; junction bases left unmatched: 3. The germline V gene encodes CDR1 GTSNPN and CDR2 SVGIG (reference sequence). The CDR3 loop spans 14 amino acids. The CDR3 coding sequence is TGTGCCTGGAGCACGGGACAGGGGGCCACTGAAGCTTTCTTT. This encodes CAWSTGQGATEAFF.

The chain joins TRBV7-3 to TRBJ2-1, with 12 positions matching TRBD2. The CDR3 extends over 15 amino acids. Germline V gene lookup returns CDR1 SGHTA and CDR2 FQGTGA. Unmatched junction bases numbered 5, after V lost 5 bases and J lost 6 bases. The CDR3 DNA is TGTGCCAGCAGCACCCTAGCGGGGGGGCCCAATGAGCAGTTCTTC. Translated, it gives CASSTLAGGPNEQFF.

The chain employs TRBV7-2 and TRBJ2-7; possible D gene TRBD2, 5 bases. Germline CDR1 and CDR2: SGHTA and FQGNSA. The CDR3 runs to 14 residues. The V and J ends lost 2 bases and 6 bases respectively, with 14 bases between them. The CDR3 here is CASSLMPSSGEQYF. CDR3 coding DNA: TGTGCCAGCAGCTTAATGCCTAGCTCGGGCGAGCAGTACTTC.

The DNA for the CDR3 is TGCGCCAGCAGCCTCGAGTTCGGGGAGGGGGGCTACACCTTC. Translated, it gives CASSLEFGEGGYTF. This sequence joins TRBV5-1 and TRBJ1-2; the D gene is possibly TRBD1 (5 bases). Germline V gene sequence: CDR1 SGHRS, CDR2 YFSETQ. The V and J ends lost 4 bases and 8 bases respectively, with 18 bases between them. CDR3 length: 14 residues.

The CDR3 loop reads CASSQDAGGGGTDTQYF. For the CDR3, the DNA is TGCGCCAGCAGCCAAGATGCGGGCGGGGGGGGCACAGATACGCAGTATTTT. The V and J genes are TRBV4-3 and TRBJ2-3; 9 nucleotides match TRBD2. Germline V gene lookup returns CDR1 LGHNA and CDR2 YSLEER. V shed 0 bases and J 1 base; nucleotides not matched to a gene: 5. The CDR3 totals 17 residues.

The genes are TRBV6-5 and TRBJ2-7; 11 nucleotides align to TRBD1. Germline V gene sequence: CDR1 MNHEY, CDR2 SVGAGI. Trimming cost V 4 bases and J 7 bases; bases outside gene matches: 6. The CDR3 sequence is 14 residues long. The CDR3 DNA follows: TGTGCCAGCAGTTTGGACAGGGGGCTGCGTGAGCAGTACTTC. It translates to CASSLDRGLREQYF.

The chain couples TRBV28 to TRBJ2-1, with 8 nucleotides matching TRBD2. CDR3 length: 15 amino acids. Looked up from germline, CDR1 is MDHEN and CDR2 is SYDVKM. The V and J ends lost 3 bases and 3 bases, in that order; junction bases with no gene match: 4. In DNA form, the CDR3 reads TGTGCCAGCAGTTTGGTAGCGGGGTACTACAATGAGCAGTTCTTC. Translated, it gives CASSLVAGYYNEQFF.